This T cell receptor (beta chain) was sequenced during a study of CD8 T cells in Susac syndrome. It was with random hexamers that about 0.45 to 1 ug RNA was reverse transcribed. TCR beta CDR3 was amplified by immunoSEQ covering 54 Vbeta and 13 Jbeta. TCRdb ran MiXCR on the immunoSEQ multiplex PCR reads and lists one entry per CDR3 protein. The repertoire holds tens of thousands of distinct CDR3 sequences, roughly 90% seen once, with less than 0.6% in the top ten. V gave up 2 bases and J gave up 4 bases; unmatched junction bases: 8. CDR1 is SGDLS and CDR2 is YYNGEE in the germline V gene. CDR3 size: 16 residues. Multiple sclerosis controls were treatment-naive patients with stable or active relapsing-remitting disease.

Sequencing was performed on CD8+ T cells from PBMCs. The rearrangement uses TRBV9 and TRBJ2-5; the match to TRBD2 covers 10 bases. This clonotype was sampled from a human donor with multiple sclerosis. DNA of the CDR3: TGTGCCAGCAGCGTTTTCAGCGGGGGGGCAGGAGAGACCCAGTACTTC. The encoded protein is CASSVFSGGAGETQYF.